This record looks at one T cell receptor (beta chain) sequence and its context. TCRdb ran MiXCR on the multiplex PCR reads and lists one entry per CDR3 protein. The sample lists some 230,000 distinct CDR3 sequences; under 35% were seen once. The data stem from a study of breast tumors, draining lymph nodes, adjacent tissues. Germline CDR1 and CDR2: DFQATT and SNEGSKA (reference sequence). This CDR3 comprises 13 residues. V gave up 6 bases and J gave up 0 bases, with 9 bases separating them. Samples came from axillary lymph nodes draining the breast cancer. Sequenced: axillary lymph node tissue. The chain couples TRBV20-1 to TRBJ2-1; tentatively, D is TRBD1 or TRBD2 (5 bases each). The receptor comes from a female donor with breast cancer. Some clones in this sample may be carry-over from other donors' samples. CDR3 sequence: CSATGTSYNEQFF. DNA of the CDR3: TGCAGTGCAACTGGGACCTCCTACAATGAGCAGTTCTTC.